One sample yielded the 18 T cell receptor beta chains listed below, sequenced in a study of T-cell reconstitution after alpha-beta-depleted transplantation in children (dated by TCRdb to the mid-2010s). According to the study, the label for this sample's treatment or condition signals: allogeneic hematopoietic cell transplantation with graft depleted of TCRalphabeta T cells and CD19 B cells. The library was made by PCR. Sequenced on an Illumina HiSeq 2500. TCR library preparation used molecular barcoding, with unique molecular identifiers applied to normalize quantification of the TCRbeta repertoire. The public reads were reprocessed in TCRdb via fastp at Q25 and MiXCR, keeping in-frame beta chains. Rows with a matching CDR3 protein are joined into one entry that keeps the most common DNA and genes. Recorded for this sample are 530,000 or so distinct CDR3 sequences; roughly 27% of them occurred a single time. Around a third of the sample goes to the ten largest clones.

The sequenced sample was PBMCs, obtained before TCRalphabeta/CD19-depleted stem cell transplant. Every receptor here comes from a boy younger than two with Wiskott-Aldrich syndrome, due to receive a stem cell transplant.

This clonotype was counted ten times or more. One junction end disagrees with the germline gene, perhaps due to a read error. This chain connects TRBV12-3 or TRBV12-4 to TRBJ2-5; D perhaps matches TRBD1 (5 bases). This CDR3 comprises 13 residues. The DNA of the CDR3 is TGCGCCAGCAGCTTGCCAGGGCAAGAGACCCAGTACTTC. Translation: CASSLPGQETQYF.

There are a few counts of this clonotype. The rearrangement uses TRBV20-1 and TRBJ2-1; the match to TRBD2 covers 13 bases. V dropped 4 bases and J dropped 0; count of bases not matched to a gene: 12. In germline, CDR1 is DFQATT, CDR2 SNEGSKA (reference sequence). This CDR3 is 19 amino acids long. The DNA for the CDR3 is TGCAGTGCTAAAACGGGACTAGCGGGACCCCAGAGCTCCTACAATGAGCAGTTCTTC. This translates into CSAKTGLAGPQSSYNEQFF.

The V and J genes are TRBV12-5 and TRBJ1-1; no clear D. This CDR3 has 16 amino acids. Germline values: CDR1 LGHNT, CDR2 FRNRAP. V was clipped by 0 bases and J by 2 bases, with 13 bases between them. The CDR3 here is CASGLVQPGINTEAFF. CDR3 DNA: TGTGCTAGTGGTTTGGTACAACCGGGGATAAACACTGAAGCTTTCTTT.

The chain carries TRBV30 and TRBJ1-1; tentatively, D is TRBD1 (5 bases). Trimming stripped 1 base from V and 11 bases from J, with 11 bases between. CDR1 is GTSNPN and CDR2 is SVGIG in the germline V gene (reference sequence). The CDR3 is 11 amino acids. For the CDR3, the DNA is TGTGCCTGGAGTGCCTCCGGGGGGGCTTTCTTT. Translating gives CAWSASGGAFF. The variable domain in full, completed from reference TRBV30 and TRBJ1-1, reads SQTIHQWPATLVQPVGSPLSLECTVEGTSNPNLYWYRQAAGRGLQLLFYSVGIGQISSEVPQNLSASRPQDRQFILSSKKLLLSDSGFYLCAWSASGGAFFGQGTRLTVV.

The gene calls are TRBV5-1 and TRBJ2-1; D not resolved. V shed 5 bases and J shed 3 bases, with 12 bases lying between them. Germline V lookup: CDR1 SGHRS, CDR2 YFSETQ. The CDR3 is 14 residues long. CDR3 loop: CASRAYGVYNEQFF. In nucleotides, the CDR3 is TGCGCCAGCAGGGCCTATGGGGTCTACAATGAGCAGTTCTTC.

The chain recombines TRBV10-3 with TRBJ2-7; 8 bases map to TRBD1. With 4 bases clipped from V and 4 bases from J, the junction kept 9 bases outside the gene matches. Germline V gene data show CDR1 as ENHRY and CDR2 as SYGVKD. The CDR3 is 15 residues long. Here the CDR3 reads CAISGTGRMTYEQYF. As DNA, the CDR3 is TGTGCCATCAGTGGGACAGGGCGGATGACTTACGAGCAGTACTTC.

This clonotype was counted only a few times. The chain recombines TRBV5-6 with TRBJ2-7; TRBD2 agrees at 7 bases. Germline trimming cut 4 bases from V and 0 bases from J; bases unmatched to any gene: 7. CDR3 length equals 15 residues. Germline V gives CDR1 SGHDT, CDR2 YYEEEE. The chain's CDR3 is CASSQAGASSYEQYF. In DNA, the CDR3 is TGTGCCAGCAGCCAGGCGGGAGCAAGCTCCTACGAGCAGTACTTC. The full variable domain, in which reference TRBV5-6 and TRBJ2-7 provide the parts outside the CDR3, is DAGVTQSPTHLIKTRGQQVTLRCSPKSGHDTVSWYQQALGQGPQFIFQYYEEEERQRGNFPDRFSGHQFPNYSSELNVNALLLGDSALYLCASSQAGASSYEQYFGPGTRLTVT.

The rearrangement joins TRBV5-1 to TRBJ2-2; 8 bases agree with TRBD1. Germline loops: CDR1 SGHRS, CDR2 YFSETQ. The CDR3 is made up of 18 amino acids. With V trimmed by 4 bases and J by 4 bases, 15 bases remained unmatched. The CDR3 bases are TGCGCCAGCAGCGTAAACACCGGGACAGGTTCTTTCACCGGGGAGCTGTTTTTT. Translating it yields CASSVNTGTGSFTGELFF. The full variable domain, rest sourced from reference TRBV5-1 and TRBJ2-2, is KAGVTQTPRYLIKTRGQQVTLSCSPISGHRSVSWYQQTPGQGLQFLFEYFSETQRNKGNFPGRFSGRQFSNSRSEMNVSTLELGDSALYLCASSVNTGTGSFTGELFFGEGSRLTVL.

This clonotype turned up a few times. V and J are TRBV2 and TRBJ2-7; D is unclear. Between the trimmed V and J ends, which lost 6 bases and 3 bases, there was a span of 6 bases. The CDR3 is 11 residues long. The germline CDR1 and CDR2 sequences are SNHLY and FYNNEI. CDR3 in amino acids: CASSRLYEQYF. The CDR3, as DNA: TGTGCCAGCAGCAGGCTCTACGAGCAGTACTTC.

The V and J genes are TRBV14 and TRBJ2-6; D remains unclear. The V gene lost 7 bases and the J gene lost 0 bases, with 4 bases spanning the gap. Germline values: CDR1 SGHDN, CDR2 FVKESK. The CDR3 has 13 amino acids. The CDR3 bases are TGTGCCAGCAAAAACTCTGGGGCCAACGTCCTGACTTTC. Residues: CASKNSGANVLTF.

The table lists this clonotype with a few counts. The genes are TRBV5-6 and TRBJ2-1; D gene uncertain. The CDR3 spans 14 residues. Germline-derived CDR1 and CDR2 are SGHDT and YYEEEE. The V end lost 1 base, the J end lost 10 bases, and 15 bases lay between the germline ends. CDR3 protein: CASSLLVRTEEQFF. CDR3 coding DNA: TGTGCCAGCAGCTTGCTTGTTAGGACCGAAGAGCAGTTCTTC. Variable domain in full (rest from reference TRBV5-6 and TRBJ2-1): DAGVTQSPTHLIKTRGQQVTLRCSPKSGHDTVSWYQQALGQGPQFIFQYYEEEERQRGNFPDRFSGHQFPNYSSELNVNALLLGDSALYLCASSLLVRTEEQFFGPGTRLTVL.

The chain links TRBV2 to TRBJ2-1; tentative D call: TRBD1 (5 bases). CDR3 size: 15 residues. Germline V gene lookup returns CDR1 SNHLY and CDR2 FYNNEI. With 4 bases removed from V and 5 bases from J, the gap between germline ends came to 15 bases. The CDR3 is CASSARQGSDNEQFF. CDR3 nucleotide sequence: TGTGCCAGCAGTGCCCGGCAGGGTAGTGACAATGAGCAGTTCTTC.

The chain couples TRBV12-3 or TRBV12-4 to TRBJ2-5, with 9 bases aligning to TRBD2. Trimming at V came to 3 bases and at J to 4 bases, leaving 3 bases not matched to a gene. This CDR3 contains 14 residues. In DNA, the CDR3 is TGTGCCAGCAGTTTGCCTAGCGGGACAGAGACCCAGTACTTC. Amino acids: CASSLPSGTETQYF.

V usage is TRBV27 and J usage is TRBJ2-1; a possible D gene is TRBD2 (6 bases). V was cut by 7 bases and J by 5 bases, with 21 bases left in between. Germline CDR1 reads MNHEY; CDR2 reads SMNVEV (reference sequence). The CDR3 totals 16 residues. The CDR3 sequence: CASKQIPGLPNNEQFF. CDR3 DNA sequence: TGTGCCAGCAAACAGATTCCGGGACTCCCAAACAATGAGCAGTTCTTC.

For the CDR3, the DNA is TGCGCCAGCAGCTTATATAGTAGCGGGATGGGAGAGCAGTACTTC. This translates into CASSLYSSGMGEQYF. V usage is TRBV5-1 and J usage is TRBJ2-7; TRBD2 agrees at 8 bases. Trimming cost V 2 bases and J 7 bases; bases outside gene matches: 11. CDR3 length: 15 amino acids. Germline loops: CDR1 SGHRS, CDR2 YFSETQ.

This chain uses TRBV5-1 with TRBJ1-4; D gene uncertain. CDR3 length equals 15 residues. Germline CDR1 is SGHRS and CDR2 is YFSETQ. V lost 0 bases to trimming and J lost 4 bases, with 10 bases between them. The CDR3 DNA reads TGCGCCAGCAGCTTGGAAGCAGGAATTAATGAAAAACTGTTTTTT. It specifies CASSLEAGINEKLFF.

This chain joins TRBV2 and TRBJ2-1; TRBD2 aligns across 14 bases. J lost 7 bases, V lost 8 bases, and 7 bases had no gene match. Germline CDR1 is SNHLY and CDR2 is FYNNEI. The CDR3 covers 15 residues. The CDR3 nucleotides read TGTGCCAGCGGATTATGGACTAGCGGGAGGAATGAGCAGTTCTTC. It translates to CASGLWTSGRNEQFF.

The rearrangement links TRBV20-1 to TRBJ2-3; 11 positions match TRBD2. CDR1 is DFQATT, CDR2 SNEGSKA, per germline (reference sequence). Trimming cost V 2 bases and J 2 bases; bases outside gene matches: 6. The CDR3 runs to 16 residues. Here the CDR3 reads CSARSTSGIYTDTQYF. The CDR3 DNA sequence: TGCAGTGCTAGATCGACTAGCGGGATTTACACAGATACGCAGTATTTT.